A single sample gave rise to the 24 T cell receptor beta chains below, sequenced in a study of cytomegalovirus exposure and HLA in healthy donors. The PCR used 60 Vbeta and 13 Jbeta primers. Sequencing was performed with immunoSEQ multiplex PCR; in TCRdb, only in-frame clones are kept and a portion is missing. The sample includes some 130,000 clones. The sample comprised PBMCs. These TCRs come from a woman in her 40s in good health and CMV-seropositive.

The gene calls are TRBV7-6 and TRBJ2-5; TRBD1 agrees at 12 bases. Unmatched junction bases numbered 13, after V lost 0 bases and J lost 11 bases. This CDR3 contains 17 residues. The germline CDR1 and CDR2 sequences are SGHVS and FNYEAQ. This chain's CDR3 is CASSLAPPGQGAKEQYF. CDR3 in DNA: TGTGCCAGCAGCTTAGCGCCGCCGGGACAGGGGGCGAAAGAGCAGTACTTC.

CDR3 amino acids: CASSRTPTTGTGGNYGYTF. The CDR3, as DNA: TGTGCCAGCAGCAGAACTCCCACAACCGGGACAGGGGGAAACTATGGCTACACCTTC. The chain combines TRBV6-4 with TRBJ1-2, with TRBD1 matching 11 bases. The germline V gene encodes CDR1 MRHNA and CDR2 SNTAGT. This CDR3 contains 19 residues. V was clipped by 6 bases and J by 2 bases; unmatched bases: 17.

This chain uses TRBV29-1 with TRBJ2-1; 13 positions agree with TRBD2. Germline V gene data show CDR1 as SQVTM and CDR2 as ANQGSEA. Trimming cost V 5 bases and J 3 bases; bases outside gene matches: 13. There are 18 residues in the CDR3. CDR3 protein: CSVTGGTSGTPIYNEQFF. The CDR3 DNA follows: TGCAGCGTTACAGGAGGGACTAGCGGGACTCCGATCTACAATGAGCAGTTCTTC.

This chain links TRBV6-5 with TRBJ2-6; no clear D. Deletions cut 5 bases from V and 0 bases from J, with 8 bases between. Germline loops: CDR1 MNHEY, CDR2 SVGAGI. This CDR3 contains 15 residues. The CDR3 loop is CASSLLSSGANVLTF. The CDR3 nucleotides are TGTGCCAGCAGTCTCCTATCCTCTGGGGCCAACGTCCTGACTTTC.

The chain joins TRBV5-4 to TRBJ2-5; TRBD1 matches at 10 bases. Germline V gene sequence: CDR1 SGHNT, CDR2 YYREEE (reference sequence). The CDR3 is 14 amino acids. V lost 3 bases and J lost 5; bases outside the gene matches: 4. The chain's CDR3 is CASSSRTGGETQYF. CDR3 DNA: TGTGCCAGCAGCTCCAGGACAGGGGGTGAGACCCAGTACTTC.

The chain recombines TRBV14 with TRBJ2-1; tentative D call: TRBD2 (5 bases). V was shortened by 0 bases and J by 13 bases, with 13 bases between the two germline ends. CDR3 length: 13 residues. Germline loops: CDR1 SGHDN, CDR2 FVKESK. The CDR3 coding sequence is TGTGCCAGCAGCCAAGAACTAATGGGAGACCAGTTCTTC. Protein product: CASSQELMGDQFF.

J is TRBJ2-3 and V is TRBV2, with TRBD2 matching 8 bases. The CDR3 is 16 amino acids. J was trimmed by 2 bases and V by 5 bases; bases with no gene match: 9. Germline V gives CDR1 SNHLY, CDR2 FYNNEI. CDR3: CASSIVGGRHTDTQYF. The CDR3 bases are TGTGCCAGCAGTATTGTGGGCGGGAGGCACACAGATACGCAGTATTTT. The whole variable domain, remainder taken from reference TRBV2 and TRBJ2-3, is EPEVTQTPSHQVTQMGQEVILRCVPISNHLYFYWYRQILGQKVEFLVSFYNNEISEKSEIFDDQFSVERPDGSNFTLKIRSTKLEDSAMYFCASSIVGGRHTDTQYFGPGTRLTVL.

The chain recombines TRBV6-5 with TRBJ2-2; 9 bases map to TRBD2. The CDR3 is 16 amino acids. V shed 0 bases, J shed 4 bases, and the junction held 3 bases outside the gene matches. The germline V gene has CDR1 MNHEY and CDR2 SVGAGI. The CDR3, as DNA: TGTGCCAGCAGTTACTCGGCTAGCGGGGCCACCGGGGAGCTGTTTTTT. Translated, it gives CASSYSASGATGELFF.

The CDR3 DNA reads as TGTGCCAGCAGCCCTCATTTCGGGATGGCCACCGGGGAGCTGTTTTTT. Translating gives CASSPHFGMATGELFF. The chain couples TRBV7-3 to TRBJ2-2; D is possibly TRBD2 (5 bases). Germline CDR1 SGHTA, CDR2 FQGTGA. V was clipped by 5 bases and J by 4 bases, with 17 bases between them. This CDR3 has 16 amino acids.

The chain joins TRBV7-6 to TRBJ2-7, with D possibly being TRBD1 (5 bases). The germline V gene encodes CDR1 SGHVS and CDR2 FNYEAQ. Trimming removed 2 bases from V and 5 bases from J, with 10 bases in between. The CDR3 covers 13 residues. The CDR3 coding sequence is TGTGCCAGCAGCTTAATCAGGGCAGACGAGCAGTACTTC. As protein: CASSLIRADEQYF.

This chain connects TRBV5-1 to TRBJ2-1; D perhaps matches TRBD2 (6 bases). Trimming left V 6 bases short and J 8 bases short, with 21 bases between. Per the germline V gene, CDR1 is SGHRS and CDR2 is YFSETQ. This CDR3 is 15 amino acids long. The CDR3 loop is CASNPGPRPSDEQFF. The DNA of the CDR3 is TGCGCCAGCAACCCCGGACCACGGCCTAGCGATGAGCAGTTCTTC.

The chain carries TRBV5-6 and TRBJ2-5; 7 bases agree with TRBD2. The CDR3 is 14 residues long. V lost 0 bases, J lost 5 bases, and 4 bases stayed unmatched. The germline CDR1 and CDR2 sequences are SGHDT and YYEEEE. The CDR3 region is CASSLVGAGETQYF. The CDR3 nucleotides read TGTGCCAGCAGCTTGGTGGGAGCGGGGGAGACCCAGTACTTC. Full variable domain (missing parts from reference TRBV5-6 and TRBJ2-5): DAGVTQSPTHLIKTRGQQVTLRCSPKSGHDTVSWYQQALGQGPQFIFQYYEEEERQRGNFPDRFSGHQFPNYSSELNVNALLLGDSALYLCASSLVGAGETQYFGPGTRLLVL.

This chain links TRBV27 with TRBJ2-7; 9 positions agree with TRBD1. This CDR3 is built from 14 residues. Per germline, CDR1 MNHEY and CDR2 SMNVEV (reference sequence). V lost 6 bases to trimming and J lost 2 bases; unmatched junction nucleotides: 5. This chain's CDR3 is CASSADRGTYEQYF. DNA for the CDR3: TGTGCCAGCAGCGCGGACAGGGGAACCTACGAGCAGTACTTC.

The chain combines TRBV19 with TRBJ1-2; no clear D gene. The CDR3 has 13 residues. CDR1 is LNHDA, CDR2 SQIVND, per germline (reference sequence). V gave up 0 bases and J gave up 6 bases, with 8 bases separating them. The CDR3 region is CASSIDSADGYTF. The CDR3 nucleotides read TGTGCCAGTAGTATAGATTCGGCGGATGGCTACACCTTC.

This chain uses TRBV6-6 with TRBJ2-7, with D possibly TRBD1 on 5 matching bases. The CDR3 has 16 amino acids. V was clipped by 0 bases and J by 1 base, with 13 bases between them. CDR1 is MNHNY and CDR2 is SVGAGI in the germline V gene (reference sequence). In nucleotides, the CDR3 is TGTGCCAGCAGTTACTCGCTAGGGGAAAGGTCCTACGAGCAGTACTTC. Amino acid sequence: CASSYSLGERSYEQYF.

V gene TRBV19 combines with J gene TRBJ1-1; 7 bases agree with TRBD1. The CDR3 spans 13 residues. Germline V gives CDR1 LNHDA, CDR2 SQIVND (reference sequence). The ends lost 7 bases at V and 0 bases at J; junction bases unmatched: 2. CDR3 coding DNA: TGTGCCAGTATGGGACAGATGAACACTGAAGCTTTCTTT. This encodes CASMGQMNTEAFF.

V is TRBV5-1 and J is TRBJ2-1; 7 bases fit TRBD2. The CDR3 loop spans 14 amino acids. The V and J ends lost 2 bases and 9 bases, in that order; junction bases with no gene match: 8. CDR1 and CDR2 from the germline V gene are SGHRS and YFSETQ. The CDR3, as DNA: TGCGCCAGCAGCTTCCAGCGGGATTCCGTTGAGCAGTTCTTC. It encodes CASSFQRDSVEQFF.

As DNA, the CDR3 is TGCGCCAGCAGCCAAGGGGTGGGGGCGAAGTCCGCCTACGAGCAGTACTTC. Translating gives CASSQGVGAKSAYEQYF. The gene calls are TRBV4-3 and TRBJ2-7, with D maybe TRBD1 (6 bases). Trimming removed 1 base from V and 2 bases from J, with 18 bases in between. The CDR3 contains 17 residues. Germline CDR1 and CDR2: LGHNA and YSLEER.

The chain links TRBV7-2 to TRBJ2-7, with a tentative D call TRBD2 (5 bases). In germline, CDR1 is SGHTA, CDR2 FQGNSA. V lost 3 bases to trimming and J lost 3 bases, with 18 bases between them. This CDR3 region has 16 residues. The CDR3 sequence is CASSFYGRRRNYEQYF. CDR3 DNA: TGTGCCAGCAGCTTTTATGGGAGACGGCGTAACTACGAGCAGTACTTC.

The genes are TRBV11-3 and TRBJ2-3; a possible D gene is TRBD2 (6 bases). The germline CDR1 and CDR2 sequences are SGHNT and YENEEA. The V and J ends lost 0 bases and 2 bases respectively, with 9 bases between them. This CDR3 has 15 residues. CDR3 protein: CASSLEGGNTDTQYF. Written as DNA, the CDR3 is TGTGCCAGCAGCTTAGAGGGCGGGAACACAGATACGCAGTATTTT.

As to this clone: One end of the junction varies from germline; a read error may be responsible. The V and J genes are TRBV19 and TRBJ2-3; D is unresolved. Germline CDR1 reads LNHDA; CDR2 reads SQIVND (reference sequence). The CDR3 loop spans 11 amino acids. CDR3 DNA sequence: TGTGCCAGTAGGGCCACAAATACGCAGTATTTT. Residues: CASRATNTQYF. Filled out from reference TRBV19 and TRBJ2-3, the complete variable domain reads DGGITQSPKYLFRKEGQNVTLSCEQNLNHDAMYWYRQDPGQGLRLIYYSQIVNDFQKGDIAEGYSVSREKKESFPLTVTSAQKNPTAFYLCASRATNTQYFGPGTRLTVL.

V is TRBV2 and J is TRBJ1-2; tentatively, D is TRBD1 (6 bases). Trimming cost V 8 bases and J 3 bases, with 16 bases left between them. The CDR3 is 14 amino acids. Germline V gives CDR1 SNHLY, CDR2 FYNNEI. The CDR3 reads CASQGEGVDYGYTF. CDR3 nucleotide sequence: TGTGCCAGCCAGGGTGAGGGGGTGGACTATGGCTACACCTTC.

CDR3 loop: CATSGTSGSYNEQFF. The CDR3, as DNA: TGTGCCACCAGTGGGACTAGCGGGAGTTACAATGAGCAGTTCTTC. J is TRBJ2-1 and V is TRBV15, with 14 bases lining up with TRBD2. CDR1 is LNHNV, CDR2 YYDKDF, per germline (reference sequence). Germline trimming cut 6 bases from V and 4 bases from J; bases unmatched to any gene: 2. This CDR3 spans 15 amino acids.

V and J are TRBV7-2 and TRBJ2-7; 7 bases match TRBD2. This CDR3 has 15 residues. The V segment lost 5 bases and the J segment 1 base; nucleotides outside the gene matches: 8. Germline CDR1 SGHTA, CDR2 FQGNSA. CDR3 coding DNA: TGTGCCAGCAGCGCCCTAGCGGAAATTTCCTACGAGCAGTACTTC. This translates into CASSALAEISYEQYF.